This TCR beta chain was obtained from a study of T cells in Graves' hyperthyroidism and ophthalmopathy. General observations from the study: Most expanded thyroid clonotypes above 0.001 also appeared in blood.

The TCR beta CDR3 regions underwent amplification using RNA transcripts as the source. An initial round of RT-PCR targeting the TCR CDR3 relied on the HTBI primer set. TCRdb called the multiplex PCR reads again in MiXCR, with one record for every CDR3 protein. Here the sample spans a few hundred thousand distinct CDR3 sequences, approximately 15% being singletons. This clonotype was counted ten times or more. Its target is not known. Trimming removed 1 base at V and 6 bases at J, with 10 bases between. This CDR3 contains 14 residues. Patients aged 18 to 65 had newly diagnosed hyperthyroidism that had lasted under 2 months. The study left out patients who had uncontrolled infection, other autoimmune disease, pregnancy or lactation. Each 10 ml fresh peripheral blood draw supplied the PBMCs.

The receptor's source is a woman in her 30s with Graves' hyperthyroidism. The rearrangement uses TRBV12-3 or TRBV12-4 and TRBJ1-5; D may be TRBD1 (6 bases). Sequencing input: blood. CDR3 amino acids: CASSLVGAVQPQHF. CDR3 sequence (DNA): TGTGCCAGCAGTTTAGTGGGGGCAGTTCAGCCCCAGCATTTT.